The next 18 T cell receptor beta chains were all read from a single sample in a study of T-cell memory formation after mild COVID-19. A single record per CDR3 protein comes from TCRdb applying MiXCR to the 5' RACE reads. The sample has fewer than 95,000 distinct CDR3 sequences, about 13% seen once. Input material: PBMCs or a T cell subset sorted from them (not recorded which). These TCRs come from an adult woman who had mild COVID-19 (a few samples of this study predate the infection). Cell type and time point are not known.

This clonotype was observed many times. The chain joins TRBV24-1 to TRBJ2-1; D assignment may be TRBD1 or TRBD2 (5 bases each). This CDR3 spans 16 amino acids. Germline V lookup: CDR1 KGHDR, CDR2 SFDVKD. Trimming shortened V by 5 bases and J by 7 bases, and 20 bases separated the two germline ends. Here the CDR3 reads CATSAQDFAEGNEQFF. The CDR3 bases are TGTGCCACCAGTGCCCAGGACTTCGCCGAGGGGAATGAGCAGTTCTTC.

V usage is TRBV12-3 or TRBV12-4 and J usage is TRBJ2-7; the D gene is possibly TRBD1 (7 bases). V lost 8 bases to trimming and J lost 2 bases, with 13 bases between them. The CDR3 sequence is 13 residues long. The CDR3, as DNA: TGTGCCAGCTCCCAGGGGGGTGCCTACGAGCAGTACTTC. Its protein is CASSQGGAYEQYF.

This clonotype was seen only a few times. The rearrangement links TRBV29-1 to TRBJ2-7; 7 bases are a match to TRBD1. Germline V gene data show CDR1 as SQVTM and CDR2 as ANQGSEA. This CDR3 has 15 residues. After removal of 2 bases from V and 0 bases from J, the junction contained 7 bases not matched to a gene. CDR3 protein: CSVELADRSSYEQYF. CDR3 sequence (DNA): TGCAGCGTTGAATTGGCGGACAGGAGCTCCTACGAGCAGTACTTC.

This clonotype turned up a few times. This rearrangement joins TRBV12-3 or TRBV12-4 to TRBJ2-5; 7 bases fit TRBD2. V gave up 0 bases and J gave up 6 bases; unmatched junction bases: 7. The CDR3 sequence is 15 residues long. Here the CDR3 DNA reads TGTGCCAGCAGTTTAGCGCCGGGGGGTGGTAAGACCCAGTACTTC. Its protein product is CASSLAPGGGKTQYF.

The chain employs TRBV6-5 and TRBJ2-5, with TRBD2 matching 8 bases. The germline gives CDR1 MNHEY, CDR2 SVGAGI. CDR3 length: 17 amino acids. The trim removed 5 bases at V and 2 bases at J, leaving 13 bases unmatched. The CDR3 here is CASSRQVSGMGQETQYF. CDR3 bases: TGTGCCAGCAGTCGCCAAGTTAGCGGGATGGGACAAGAGACCCAGTACTTC.

The table lists this clonotype with a few counts. The gene calls are TRBV10-3 and TRBJ2-7; 7 bases map to TRBD1. From germline, CDR1 is ENHRY and CDR2 SYGVKD. V lost 3 bases and J lost 3; bases outside the gene matches: 8. This CDR3 comprises 15 residues. CDR3 bases: TGTGCCATCAGTGAAGAGGACAGGCCTTTCTACGAGCAGTACTTC. Translated: CAISEEDRPFYEQYF.

The gene calls are TRBV7-9 and TRBJ1-4; the D gene is possibly TRBD1 (5 bases). The V end was cut by 11 bases, the J end by 5 bases, with 18 bases between. There are 14 residues in the CDR3. Germline CDR1 is SEHNR and CDR2 is FQNEAQ (reference sequence). This CDR3 is CAGFGGKGNEKLFF. The CDR3 DNA reads as TGTGCCGGATTCGGGGGGAAAGGGAATGAAAAACTGTTTTTT.

V is TRBV7-9 and J is TRBJ2-7; D is possibly TRBD1 (5 bases). Germline V gene data show CDR1 as SEHNR and CDR2 as FQNEAQ (reference sequence). With 2 bases removed from V and 2 bases from J, the gap between germline ends came to 10 bases. The length of the CDR3 is 14 residues. CDR3 loop: CASSLSTRAYEQYF. CDR3 bases: TGTGCCAGCAGCTTATCTACCAGGGCCTACGAGCAGTACTTC.

This clonotype was picked up many times. This chain connects TRBV12-3 or TRBV12-4 to TRBJ2-7; tentative D call: TRBD1 (6 bases). The CDR3 is made up of 12 amino acids. The ends were cut back, 6 bases at V and 4 bases at J, with 10 bases in the middle. The DNA for the CDR3 is TGTGCCAGCAGCCCGGACAGATACGAGCAGTACTTC. It specifies CASSPDRYEQYF.

This clonotype was counted a few times. In DNA, the CDR3 is TGTGCCATCCTCCCCGCTAGCGGGAGCTACGAGCAGTACTTC. Translation gives CAILPASGSYEQYF. The rearrangement links TRBV24-1 to TRBJ2-7; TRBD2 matches at 10 bases. This CDR3 spans 14 amino acids. CDR1 is KGHDR, CDR2 SFDVKD, per germline. Trimming cost V 11 bases and J 3 bases; bases outside gene matches: 9.

The chain carries TRBV4-1 and TRBJ1-2; 7 bases fit TRBD1. Germline lookup yields CDR1 MGHRA and CDR2 YSYEKL. This CDR3 comprises 15 residues. V was pared by 3 bases and J by 3 bases, with 7 bases of the junction left unmatched. The CDR3 spells CASSHREGTDYGYTF. CDR3 coding DNA: TGCGCCAGCAGCCACCGGGAGGGGACAGACTATGGCTACACCTTC.

V and J are TRBV7-2 and TRBJ2-1, with D hard to call. The length of the CDR3 is 12 residues. Germline V lookup: CDR1 SGHTA, CDR2 FQGNSA. Trimming pared 5 bases from V and 2 bases from J, leaving 4 bases between. CDR3 protein: CASSSTYNEQFF. CDR3 DNA sequence: TGTGCCAGCAGCAGTACCTACAATGAGCAGTTCTTC.

The table lists this clonotype with many counts. The rearrangement joins TRBV9 to TRBJ2-4; D is ambiguous. Germline values: CDR1 SGDLS, CDR2 YYNGEE. The length of the CDR3 is 17 residues. V lost 2 bases, J lost 5 bases, and 20 bases lay in between. Written as DNA, the CDR3 is TGTGCCAGCAGCGTTTCGGACCACTGGAGAGGCCAAAACATTCAGTACTTC. Its translation: CASSVSDHWRGQNIQYF.

V and J are TRBV20-1 and TRBJ1-2; 10 bases map to TRBD1. CDR3 length equals 14 residues. V was pared by 0 bases and J by 8 bases, with 6 bases of the junction left unmatched. Germline V gene sequence: CDR1 DFQATT, CDR2 SNEGSKA (reference sequence). The CDR3 is CSARDPGTGDGYTF. In DNA form, the CDR3 reads TGCAGTGCTAGAGATCCGGGGACAGGGGACGGCTACACCTTC.

The chain carries TRBV12-3 or TRBV12-4 and TRBJ2-3; no definite D call. There are 15 residues in the CDR3. Between the trimmed V and J ends, which lost 5 bases and 0 bases, there was a span of 12 bases. The CDR3, as DNA: TGTGCCAGCAGTAGTGATTACTCTAGCACAGATACGCAGTATTTT. It codes for CASSSDYSSTDTQYF.

The chain links TRBV11-2 to TRBJ2-7; 7 bases are a match to TRBD1. Germline CDR1 and CDR2: SGHAT and FQNNGV. The V segment lost 2 bases and the J segment 0 bases; nucleotides outside the gene matches: 10. This CDR3 has 17 amino acids. This CDR3 is CASSLTRGQTTSYEQYF. The CDR3 DNA follows: TGTGCCAGCAGCTTAACCCGGGGACAGACTACCTCCTACGAGCAGTACTTC.

This clonotype showed up just a few times. The V call is TRBV4-3, the J call TRBJ2-7; D is perhaps TRBD1 (6 bases). This CDR3 has 15 residues. CDR1 is LGHNA, CDR2 YSLEER, per germline. Trimming removed 0 bases from V and 3 bases from J, with 12 bases in between. The CDR3 coding sequence is TGCGCCAGCAGCCAAGATAGGACAGACCACTACGAGCAGTACTTC. As protein: CASSQDRTDHYEQYF.

The genes are TRBV10-3 and TRBJ1-1, with D perhaps matching TRBD1 (5 bases). The length of the CDR3 is 13 residues. V lost 3 bases, J lost 10 bases, and 15 bases lay in between. Germline V lookup: CDR1 ENHRY, CDR2 SYGVKD. The CDR3 DNA reads TGTGCCATCAGTGACGGGGGTGCGGGTGCAGCTTTCTTT. It yields the protein CAISDGGAGAAFF.